The 10 T cell receptor beta chains below all came from one sample that was sequenced in a study of blood T cell repertoires in COVID-19. Some clones are missing from TCRdb's copy, which holds only in-frame ones; the method was immunoSEQ multiplex PCR. This sample has almost 250,000 clones; around 88% occur once, and the top ten carry more than 3.5%. The sample was PBMCs or T cells enriched from blood (not recorded which). The receptors come from a woman aged 25 to 39 who had recovered from COVID-19.

The gene calls are TRBV20-1 and TRBJ1-5; D ambiguous. Trimming shortened V by 6 bases and J by 0 bases, and 9 bases separated the two germline ends. Germline values: CDR1 DFQATT, CDR2 SNEGSKA (reference sequence). The CDR3 totals 13 residues. The CDR3 here is CSASSTSNQPQHF. Here the CDR3 DNA reads TGCAGTGCAAGTTCTACTAGCAATCAGCCCCAGCATTTT.

The J gene is TRBJ2-5, the V gene TRBV9; 7 positions agree with TRBD1. The CDR3 is made up of 13 amino acids. Germline trimming cut 4 bases from V and 7 bases from J; bases unmatched to any gene: 7. CDR1 and CDR2 from the germline V gene are SGDLS and YYNGEE. The CDR3 protein is CASSQGDETTQYF. CDR3 DNA: TGTGCCAGCAGCCAGGGGGACGAGACGACCCAGTACTTC. Full variable domain (remainder filled in from reference TRBV9 and TRBJ2-5): DSGVTQTPKHLITATGQRVTLRCSPRSGDLSVYWYQQSLDQGLQFLIQYYNGEERAKGNILERFSAQQFPDLHSELNLSSLELGDSALYFCASSQGDETTQYFGPGTRLLVL.

The chain links TRBV28 to TRBJ1-2; D uncertain. Germline lookup yields CDR1 MDHEN and CDR2 SYDVKM. The CDR3 covers 13 residues. With 2 bases removed from V and 5 bases from J, the gap between germline ends came to 9 bases. DNA for the CDR3: TGTGCCAGCAGTTTAGGTACAGATTATGGCTACACCTTC. Protein: CASSLGTDYGYTF.

The chain uses TRBV19 and TRBJ2-1; 8 positions agree with TRBD2. CDR1 is LNHDA, CDR2 SQIVND, per germline (reference sequence). The CDR3 is 15 residues long. J was trimmed by 2 bases and V by 5 bases; bases with no gene match: 5. The CDR3 DNA is TGTGCCAGTAGTCTCCCGGGAGGGCCCTACAATGAGCAGTTCTTC. Its protein product is CASSLPGGPYNEQFF. The whole variable domain, filled in from reference TRBV19 and TRBJ2-1, reads DGGITQSPKYLFRKEGQNVTLSCEQNLNHDAMYWYRQDPGQGLRLIYYSQIVNDFQKGDIAEGYSVSREKKESFPLTVTSAQKNPTAFYLCASSLPGGPYNEQFFGPGTRLTVL.

This clone appeared once. The chain has TRBV4-3 and TRBJ2-7; 7 nucleotides align to TRBD1. Trimming at V came to 1 base and at J to 2 bases, leaving 2 bases not matched to a gene. The CDR3 has 14 amino acids. The germline V gene has CDR1 LGHNA and CDR2 YSLEER. CDR3 DNA: TGCGCCAGCAGCCAAGCGACAGGGACCTACGAGCAGTACTTC. Its translation is CASSQATGTYEQYF.

The rearrangement joins TRBV29-1 to TRBJ1-2, with 10 bases identical to TRBD1. The germline CDR1 and CDR2 sequences are SQVTM and ANQGSEA. V shed 6 bases, J shed 2 bases, and the junction held 3 bases outside the gene matches. The CDR3 is 13 amino acids. Here the CDR3 reads CSVGTGDNYGYTF. The CDR3 DNA reads TGCAGCGTAGGGACAGGGGACAACTATGGCTACACCTTC.

This chain links TRBV5-1 with TRBJ1-1; no clear D gene. The ends were cut back, 2 bases at V and 1 base at J, with 12 bases in the middle. The CDR3 length is 15 residues. Germline V gene lookup returns CDR1 SGHRS and CDR2 YFSETQ. CDR3 nucleotides: TGCGCCAGCAGCTTCGGCAGAGGGCAGAACACTGAAGCTTTCTTT. Its protein is CASSFGRGQNTEAFF.

V is TRBV25-1 and J is TRBJ1-4; 8 bases are shared with TRBD1. The CDR3 has 16 amino acids. V lost 6 bases to trimming and J lost 3 bases; unmatched junction nucleotides: 9. Germline loops: CDR1 MGHDK, CDR2 SYGVNS. The CDR3 DNA reads as TGTGCCAGCAGGCATCCGGGACAGGCCGCTAATGAAAAACTGTTTTTT. Amino acid sequence: CASRHPGQAANEKLFF.

The chain is built from TRBV6-5 and TRBJ2-7; TRBD1 matches 8 bases. The CDR3 length is 11 residues. V was pared by 11 bases and J by 3 bases, with 3 bases of the junction left unmatched. The germline CDR1 and CDR2 sequences are MNHEY and SVGAGI. CDR3 in amino acids: CAGGQVYEQYF. For the CDR3, the DNA is TGTGCCGGGGGACAGGTCTACGAGCAGTACTTC.

V is TRBV27 and J is TRBJ2-7, with unresolved D. The V end was cut by 2 bases, the J end by 3 bases, with 8 bases between. The length of the CDR3 is 13 residues. Per the germline V gene, CDR1 is MNHEY and CDR2 is SMNVEV (reference sequence). The CDR3 nucleotides read TGTGCCAGCAGTTTAATGGCCAGCTACGAGCAGTACTTC. This codes for CASSLMASYEQYF.